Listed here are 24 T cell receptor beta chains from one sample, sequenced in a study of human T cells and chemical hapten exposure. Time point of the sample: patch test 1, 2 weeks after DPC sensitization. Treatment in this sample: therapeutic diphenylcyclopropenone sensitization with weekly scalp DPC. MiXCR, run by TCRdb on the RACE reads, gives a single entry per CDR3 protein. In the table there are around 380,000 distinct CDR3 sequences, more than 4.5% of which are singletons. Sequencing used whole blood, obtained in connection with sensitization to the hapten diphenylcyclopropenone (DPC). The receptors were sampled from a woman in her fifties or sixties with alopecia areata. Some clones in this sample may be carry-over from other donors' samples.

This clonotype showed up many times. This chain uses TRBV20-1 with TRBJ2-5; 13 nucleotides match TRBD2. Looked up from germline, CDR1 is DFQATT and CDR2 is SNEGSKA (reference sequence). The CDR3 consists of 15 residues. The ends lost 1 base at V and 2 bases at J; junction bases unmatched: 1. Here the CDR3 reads CSARGTSGGQETQYF. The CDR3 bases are TGCAGTGCTAGAGGGACTAGCGGGGGTCAAGAGACCCAGTACTTC.

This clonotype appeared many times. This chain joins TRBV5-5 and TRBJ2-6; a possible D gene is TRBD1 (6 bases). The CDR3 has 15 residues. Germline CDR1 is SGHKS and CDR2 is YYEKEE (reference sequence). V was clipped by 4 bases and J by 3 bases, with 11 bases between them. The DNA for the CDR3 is TGTGCCAGCAGCCCCACAGGGTATGGGGCCAACGTCCTGACTTTC. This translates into CASSPTGYGANVLTF.

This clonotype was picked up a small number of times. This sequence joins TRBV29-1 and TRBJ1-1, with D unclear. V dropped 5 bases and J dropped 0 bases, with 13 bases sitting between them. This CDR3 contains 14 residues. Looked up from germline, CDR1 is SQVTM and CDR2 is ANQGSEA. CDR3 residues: CSVLGRSMNTEAFF. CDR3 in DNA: TGCAGCGTTCTAGGCCGGTCCATGAACACTGAAGCTTTCTTT.

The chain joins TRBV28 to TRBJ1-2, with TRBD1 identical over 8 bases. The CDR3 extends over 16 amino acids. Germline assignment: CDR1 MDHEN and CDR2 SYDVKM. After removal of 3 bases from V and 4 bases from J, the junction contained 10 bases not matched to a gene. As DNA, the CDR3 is TGTGCCAGCAGTTTGAGCAGGGGGCGAGGGAGCTATGGCTACACCTTC. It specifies CASSLSRGRGSYGYTF.

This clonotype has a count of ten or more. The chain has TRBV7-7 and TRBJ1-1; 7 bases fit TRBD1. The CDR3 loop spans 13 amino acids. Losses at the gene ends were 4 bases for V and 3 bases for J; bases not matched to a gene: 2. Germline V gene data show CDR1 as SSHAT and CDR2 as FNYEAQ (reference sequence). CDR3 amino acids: CASSSDRDTEAFF. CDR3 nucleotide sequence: TGTGCCAGCAGCTCCGACAGGGACACTGAAGCTTTCTTT.

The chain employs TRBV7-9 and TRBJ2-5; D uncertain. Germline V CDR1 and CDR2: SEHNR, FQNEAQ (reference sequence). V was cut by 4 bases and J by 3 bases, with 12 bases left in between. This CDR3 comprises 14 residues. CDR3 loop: CASSSTGPKETQYF. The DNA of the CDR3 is TGTGCCAGCAGCTCTACCGGGCCGAAAGAGACCCAGTACTTC.

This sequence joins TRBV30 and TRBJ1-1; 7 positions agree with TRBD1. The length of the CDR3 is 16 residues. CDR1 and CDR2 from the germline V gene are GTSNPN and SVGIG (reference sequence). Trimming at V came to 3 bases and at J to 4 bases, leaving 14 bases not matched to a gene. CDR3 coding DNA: TGTGCCTGGAGCGCGGGAAGGGGGCAGTTTGGCACTGAAGCTTTCTTT. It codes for CAWSAGRGQFGTEAFF.

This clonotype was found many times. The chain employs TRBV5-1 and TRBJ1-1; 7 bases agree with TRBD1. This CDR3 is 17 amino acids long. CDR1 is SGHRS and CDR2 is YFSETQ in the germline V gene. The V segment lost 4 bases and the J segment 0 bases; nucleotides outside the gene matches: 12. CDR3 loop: CASSREKTGYLNTEAFF. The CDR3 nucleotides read TGCGCCAGCAGCAGAGAAAAGACAGGGTACCTGAACACTGAAGCTTTCTTT.

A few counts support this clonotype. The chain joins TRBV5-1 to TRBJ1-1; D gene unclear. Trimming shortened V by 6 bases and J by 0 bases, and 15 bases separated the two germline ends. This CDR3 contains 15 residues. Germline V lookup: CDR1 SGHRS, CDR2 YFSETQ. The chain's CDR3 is CASTPGGGVNTEAFF. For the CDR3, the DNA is TGCGCCAGCACCCCCGGAGGCGGAGTGAACACTGAAGCTTTCTTT.

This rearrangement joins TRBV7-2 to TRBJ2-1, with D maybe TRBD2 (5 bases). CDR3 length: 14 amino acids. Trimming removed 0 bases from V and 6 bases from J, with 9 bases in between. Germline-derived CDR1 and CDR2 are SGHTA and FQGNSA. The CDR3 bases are TGTGCCAGCAGCTTAGCAGTGGGGAGCAATGAGCAGTTCTTC. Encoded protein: CASSLAVGSNEQFF.

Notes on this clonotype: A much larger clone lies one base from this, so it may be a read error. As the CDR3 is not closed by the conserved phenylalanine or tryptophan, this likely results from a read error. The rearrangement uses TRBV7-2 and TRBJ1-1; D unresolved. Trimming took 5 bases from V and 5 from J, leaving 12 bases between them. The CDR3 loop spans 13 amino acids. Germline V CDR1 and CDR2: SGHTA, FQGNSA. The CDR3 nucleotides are TGTGCCAGCAGCCGCGACCGTCGGACTGAAGCTTTCCTT. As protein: CASSRDRRTEAFL.

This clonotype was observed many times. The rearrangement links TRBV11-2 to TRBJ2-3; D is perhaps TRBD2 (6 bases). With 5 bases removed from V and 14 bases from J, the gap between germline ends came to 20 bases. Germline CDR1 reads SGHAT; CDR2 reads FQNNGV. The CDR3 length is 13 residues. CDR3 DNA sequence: TGTGCCAGCAGCGCGGCGACTAGGGGAGTATCGTATTTT. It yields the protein CASSAATRGVSYF.

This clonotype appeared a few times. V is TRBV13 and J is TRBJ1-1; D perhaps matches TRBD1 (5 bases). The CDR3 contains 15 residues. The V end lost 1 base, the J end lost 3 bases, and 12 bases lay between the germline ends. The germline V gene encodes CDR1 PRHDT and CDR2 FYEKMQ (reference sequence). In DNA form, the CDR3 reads TGTGCCAGCAGCTTAGCCCTAGGGGAGGACACTGAAGCTTTCTTT. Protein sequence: CASSLALGEDTEAFF.

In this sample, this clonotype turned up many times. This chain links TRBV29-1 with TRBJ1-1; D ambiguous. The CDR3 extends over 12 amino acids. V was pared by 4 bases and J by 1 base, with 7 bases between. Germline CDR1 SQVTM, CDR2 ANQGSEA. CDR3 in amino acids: CSVAAANTEAFF. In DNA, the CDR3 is TGCAGCGTTGCGGCAGCGAACACTGAAGCTTTCTTT.

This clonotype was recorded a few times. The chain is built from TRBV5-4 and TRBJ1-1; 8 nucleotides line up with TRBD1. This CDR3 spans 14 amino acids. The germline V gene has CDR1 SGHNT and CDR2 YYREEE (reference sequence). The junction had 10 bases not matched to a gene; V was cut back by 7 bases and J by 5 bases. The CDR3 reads CASRFSGGRTEAFF. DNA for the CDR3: TGTGCCAGCCGATTCTCAGGGGGCCGGACTGAAGCTTTCTTT.

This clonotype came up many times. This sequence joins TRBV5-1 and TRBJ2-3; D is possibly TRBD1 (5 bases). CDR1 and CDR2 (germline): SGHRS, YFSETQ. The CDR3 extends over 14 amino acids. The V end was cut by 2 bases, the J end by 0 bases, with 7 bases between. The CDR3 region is CASSLQASTDTQYF. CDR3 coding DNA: TGCGCCAGCAGCTTACAGGCCAGCACAGATACGCAGTATTTT.

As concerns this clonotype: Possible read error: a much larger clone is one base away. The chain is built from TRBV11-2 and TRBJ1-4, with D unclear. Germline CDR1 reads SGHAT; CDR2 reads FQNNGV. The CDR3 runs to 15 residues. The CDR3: CASSFGLATNERLFF. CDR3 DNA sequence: TGTGCCAGCAGCTTCGGACTGGCAACTAATGAAAGACTGTTTTTT. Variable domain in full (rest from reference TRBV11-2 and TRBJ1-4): EAGVAQSPRYKIIEKRQSVAFWCNPISGHATLYWYQQILGQGPKLLIQFQNNGVVDDSQLPKDRFSAERLKGVDSTLKIQPAKLEDSAVYLCASSFGLATNERLFFGSGTQLSVL.

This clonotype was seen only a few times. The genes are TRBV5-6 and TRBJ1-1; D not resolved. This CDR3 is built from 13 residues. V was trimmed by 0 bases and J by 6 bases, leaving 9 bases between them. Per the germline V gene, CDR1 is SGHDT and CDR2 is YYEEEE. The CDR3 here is CASSLGSNAEAFF. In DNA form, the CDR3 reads TGTGCCAGCAGCTTGGGCAGTAACGCTGAAGCTTTCTTT.

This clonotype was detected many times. The CDR3 protein is CASSQGLPTTYGYTF. CDR3 nucleotides: TGTGCCAGCAGCCAGGGGTTGCCCACGACCTATGGCTACACCTTC. The chain employs TRBV5-6 and TRBJ1-2, with D tentatively TRBD1 (6 bases). The CDR3 is 15 amino acids. Trimming pared 4 bases from V and 4 bases from J, leaving 17 bases between. Germline V CDR1 and CDR2: SGHDT, YYEEEE.

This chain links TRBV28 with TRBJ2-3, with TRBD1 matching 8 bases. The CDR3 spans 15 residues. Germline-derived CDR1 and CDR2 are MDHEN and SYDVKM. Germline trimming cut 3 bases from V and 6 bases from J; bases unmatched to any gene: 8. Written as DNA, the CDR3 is TGTGCCAGCAGTTTCCAGGGGGCTGGTGAGGATACGCAGTATTTT. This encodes CASSFQGAGEDTQYF.

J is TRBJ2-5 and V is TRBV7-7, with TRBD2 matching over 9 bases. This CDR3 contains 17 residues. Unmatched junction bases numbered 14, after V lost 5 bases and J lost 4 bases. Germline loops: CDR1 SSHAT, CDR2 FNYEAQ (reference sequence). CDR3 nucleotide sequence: TGTGCCAGCAGCCCCCTTACCGGAGCGGGGGGCGGAGAGACCCAGTACTTC. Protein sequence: CASSPLTGAGGGETQYF.

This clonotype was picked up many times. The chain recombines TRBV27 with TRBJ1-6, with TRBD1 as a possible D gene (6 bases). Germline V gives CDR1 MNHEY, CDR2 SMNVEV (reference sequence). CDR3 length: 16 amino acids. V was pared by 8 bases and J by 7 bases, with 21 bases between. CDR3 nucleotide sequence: TGTGCCAGCCGGCTGCTTACGGGGGCGGCAAATTCACCCCTCCACTTT. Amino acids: CASRLLTGAANSPLHF.

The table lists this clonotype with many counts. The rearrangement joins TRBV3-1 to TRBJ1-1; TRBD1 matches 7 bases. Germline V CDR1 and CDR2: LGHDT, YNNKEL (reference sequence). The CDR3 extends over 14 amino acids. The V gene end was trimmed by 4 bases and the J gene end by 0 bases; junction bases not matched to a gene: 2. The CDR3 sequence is CASSRGTVNTEAFF. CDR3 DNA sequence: TGTGCCAGCAGCCGTGGGACAGTGAACACTGAAGCTTTCTTT.

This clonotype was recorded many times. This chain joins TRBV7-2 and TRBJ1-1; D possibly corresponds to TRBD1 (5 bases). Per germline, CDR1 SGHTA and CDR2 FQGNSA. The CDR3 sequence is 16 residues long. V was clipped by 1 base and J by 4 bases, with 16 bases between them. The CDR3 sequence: CASSLGAAGRGTEAFF. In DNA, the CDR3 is TGTGCCAGCAGCTTAGGAGCGGCGGGTAGGGGCACTGAAGCTTTCTTT.